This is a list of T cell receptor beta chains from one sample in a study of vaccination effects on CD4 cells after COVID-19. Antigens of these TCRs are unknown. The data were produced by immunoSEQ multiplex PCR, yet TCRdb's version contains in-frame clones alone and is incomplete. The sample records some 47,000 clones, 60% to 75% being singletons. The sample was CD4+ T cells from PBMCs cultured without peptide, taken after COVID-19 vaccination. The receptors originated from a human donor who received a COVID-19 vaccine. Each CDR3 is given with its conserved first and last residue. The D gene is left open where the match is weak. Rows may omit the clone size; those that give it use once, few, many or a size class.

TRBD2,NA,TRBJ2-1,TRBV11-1,TGTGCCAGCAGTCTTGGTCGGGGCGGGGGGTACAATGAGCAGTTCTTC,CASSLGRGGGYNEQFF
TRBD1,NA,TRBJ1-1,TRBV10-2,TGCGCCAGCAAATTGGGACAGGGGAACACTGAAGCTTTCTTT,CASKLGQGNTEAFF
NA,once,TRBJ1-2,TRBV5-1,TGCGCCAGCAGCTTGGAAGGGGCGGACTATGGCTACACCTTC,CASSLEGADYGYTF
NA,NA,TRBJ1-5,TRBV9,TGTGCCAGCAGCGTAGGGTATAGCAATCAGCCCCAGCATTTT,CASSVGYSNQPQHF
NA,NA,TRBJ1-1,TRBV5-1,TGCGCCAGCAGCCCAGAACCGGGACCGAAGAACACTGAAGCTTTCTTT,CASSPEPGPKNTEAFF
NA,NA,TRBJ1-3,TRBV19,TGTGCCAGTACCGAATCCGGGACGCAAGGAAACACCATATATTTT,CASTESGTQGNTIYF
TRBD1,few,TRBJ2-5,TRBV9,TGTGCCAGCACCCCGCGGACAGGGGGTGCCAAAGAGACCCAGTACTTC,CASTPRTGGAKETQYF
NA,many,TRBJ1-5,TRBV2,TGTGCCAGCAGTGTAGAGGGGCATAGCAATCAGCCCCAGCATTTT,CASSVEGHSNQPQHF
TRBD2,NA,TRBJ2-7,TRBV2,TGTGCCAGCAGGCCCCCAGGAGCGGGATCTTCCTACGAGCAGTACTTC,CASRPPGAGSSYEQYF
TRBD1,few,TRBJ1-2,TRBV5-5,TGTGCCAGCAGCTTGGAAGGACAGGGGGCGCGGTACACCTTC,CASSLEGQGARYTF
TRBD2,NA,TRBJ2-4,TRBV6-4,TGTGCCAGCAGTGACTCGACAAATCCCGGGAGGAGCTGGGCCAAAAACATTCAGTACTTC,CASSDSTNPGRSWAKNIQYF
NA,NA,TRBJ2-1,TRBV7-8,TGTGCCAGCAGCTTAGCCGGGACTGGCCGACACTCCTACAATGAGCAGTTCTTC,CASSLAGTGRHSYNEQFF
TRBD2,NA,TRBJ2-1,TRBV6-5,TGTGCCAGCAGTTATGGGCTAGCGGTTTACAATGAGCAGTTCTTC,CASSYGLAVYNEQFF
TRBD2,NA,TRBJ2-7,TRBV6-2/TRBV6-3,TGTGCCAGCAGTTCCGGGACTAGCGGGAGGTCCTTCTCCTACGAGCAGTACTTC,CASSSGTSGRSFSYEQYF
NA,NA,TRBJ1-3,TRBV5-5,TGTGCCAGCAGCTTAAGTCTCTCTGGAAACACCATATATTTT,CASSLSLSGNTIYF
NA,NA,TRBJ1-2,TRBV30,TGTGCCTGGAGTACCCCCCACAGGGCAGTCTATGGCTACACCTTC,CAWSTPHRAVYGYTF
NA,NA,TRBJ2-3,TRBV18,TGTGCCAGCTCACCTGTGCACCAAGACACAGATACGCAGTATTTT,CASSPVHQDTDTQYF
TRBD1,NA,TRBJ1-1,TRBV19,TGTGCCAGCAGGGGGCGCCGAGATATGAACACTGAAGCTTTCTTT,CASRGRRDMNTEAFF
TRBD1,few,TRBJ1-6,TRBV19,TGTGCCAGTAAGGTCGGGACAGATAATTCACCCCTCCACTTT,CASKVGTDNSPLHF
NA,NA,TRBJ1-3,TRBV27,TGTGCCAGCAGTTTCTCCAGCGGAAACACCATATATTTT,CASSFSSGNTIYF
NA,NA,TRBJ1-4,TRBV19,TGTGCCAGTAGTGCTATAGACGGTTTTAATGAAAAACTGTTTTTT,CASSAIDGFNEKLFF
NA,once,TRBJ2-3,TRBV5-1,TGCGCCAGCAGCGGCCTTCCGGGCCCCACAGATACGCAGTATTTT,CASSGLPGPTDTQYF
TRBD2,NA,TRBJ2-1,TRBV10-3,TGTGCCATCAGAACTAGCGGGGGGGACAATGAGCAGTTCTTC,CAIRTSGGDNEQFF
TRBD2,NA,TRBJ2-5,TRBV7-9,TGTGCCAGCAGCTTCGGGTCGCGGGAGGCTGAGACCCAGTACTTC,CASSFGSREAETQYF
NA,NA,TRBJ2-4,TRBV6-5,TGTGCCAGCAGTCGGACAGTAGCCAAAAACATTCAGTACTTC,CASSRTVAKNIQYF
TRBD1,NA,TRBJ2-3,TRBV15,TGTGCCACCAGCAGAGGCCCCCGACAGGGTGGTTCCACAGATACGCAGTATTTT,CATSRGPRQGGSTDTQYF
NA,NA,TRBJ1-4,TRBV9,TGTGCCAGCAGCGTCCAGACAGGTACCGCAACTAATGAAAAACTGTTTTTT,CASSVQTGTATNEKLFF
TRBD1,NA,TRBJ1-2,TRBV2,TGTGCCAGCACCCGGACAGGGGCCAATCCTTATGGCTACACCTTC,CASTRTGANPYGYTF
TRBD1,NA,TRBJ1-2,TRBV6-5,TGTGCCAGCAGTCGGACAGGGGATCTCGACTATGGCTACACCTTC,CASSRTGDLDYGYTF
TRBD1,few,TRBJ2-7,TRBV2,TGTGCCAGCAGCGACAGGGTCGGTGGCCACGAGCAGTACTTC,CASSDRVGGHEQYF
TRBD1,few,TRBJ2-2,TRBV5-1,TGCGCCAGCAGCTTGGGGACAGGGGGCACCGGGGAGCTGTTTTTT,CASSLGTGGTGELFF
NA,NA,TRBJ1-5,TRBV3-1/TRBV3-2,TGTGCCAGCAGCCAGTTTGGGGGCAATCAGCCCCAGCATTTT,CASSQFGGNQPQHF
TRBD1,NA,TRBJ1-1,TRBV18,TGTGCCAGCTCCGCAACAGGGGCCATCACTGAAGCTTTCTTT,CASSATGAITEAFF
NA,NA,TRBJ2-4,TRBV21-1,TGTGCCAGCAGCACGACGGGACGGCAGTACTTC,CASSTTGRQYF
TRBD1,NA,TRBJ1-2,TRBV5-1,TGCGCCAGCAGCCCGGGACAGGGGGCGCAGTACACCTTC,CASSPGQGAQYTF
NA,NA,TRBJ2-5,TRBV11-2,TGTGCCAGCAGCTTAGCCTGGGAGAATCAAGAGACCCAGTACTTC,CASSLAWENQETQYF
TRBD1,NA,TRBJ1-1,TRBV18,TGTGCCAGCTCAACGACAGGGATGAACACTGAAGCTTTCTTT,CASSTTGMNTEAFF
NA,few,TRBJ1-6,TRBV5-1,TGCGCCAGCAGCTTGAGACCCAATAATTCACCCCTCCACTTT,CASSLRPNNSPLHF
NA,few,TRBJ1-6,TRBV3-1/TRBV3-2,TGTGCCAGCAGCCAAATGCGGGACTCATACCTCCACTTT,CASSQMRDSYLHF
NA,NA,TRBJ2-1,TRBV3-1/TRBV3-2,TGTGCCAGCAGCTCCCAATCGCATGAGCAGTTCTTC,CASSSQSHEQFF
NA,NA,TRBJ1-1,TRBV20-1,TGCAGTGCTAGTTATGGGGGACCTGAAGCTTTCTTT,CSASYGGPEAFF
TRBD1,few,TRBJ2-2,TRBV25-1,TGTGCCAGCAGTGCACTACAGGGGGCCGGCACCGGGGAGCTGTTTTTT,CASSALQGAGTGELFF
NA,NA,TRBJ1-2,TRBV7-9,TGTGCCAGCAGCCAGACATATAACTATGGCTACACCTTC,CASSQTYNYGYTF
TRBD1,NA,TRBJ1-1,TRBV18,TGTGCCACGTTCAGGGGGGGGAACACTGAAGCTTTCTTT,CATFRGGNTEAFF
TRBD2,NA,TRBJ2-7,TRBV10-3,TGTGCCATCAATTCGGGCCTAGCGGCGACCTACGAGCAGTACTTC,CAINSGLAATYEQYF
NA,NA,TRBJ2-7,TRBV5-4,TGTGCCAGCGGGGAGGGGGCACCCTACGAGCAGTACTTC,CASGEGAPYEQYF
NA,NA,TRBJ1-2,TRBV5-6,TGTGCCAGCAGCCCCGCGGGACACGGACCTAACTATGGCTACACCTTC,CASSPAGHGPNYGYTF
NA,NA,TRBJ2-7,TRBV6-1,TGTGCCAGCAGTGAATTGGCCGGCGGACCCTACGAGCAGTACTTC,CASSELAGGPYEQYF